This T cell receptor (beta chain) derives from a study of monozygotic twins with cystic fibrosis. Sequencing used immunoSEQ multiplex PCR; TCRdb keeps in-frame clones, though not all of them. The repertoire holds 14,000 or so clones, with over 80% as singletons. Sequencing used blood. This TCR derives from a girl aged 2 to 9 with cystic fibrosis.

CDR3 in amino acids: CASSLGGRMGYEQYF. The CDR3 DNA is TGTGCCAGCAGCTTAGGCGGGAGGATGGGGTACGAGCAGTACTTC. The chain has TRBV7-2 and TRBJ2-7; TRBD2 matches at 8 bases. This CDR3 contains 15 residues. Trimming at V came to 1 base and at J to 4 bases, leaving 6 bases not matched to a gene. CDR1 is SGHTA and CDR2 is FQGNSA in the germline V gene.